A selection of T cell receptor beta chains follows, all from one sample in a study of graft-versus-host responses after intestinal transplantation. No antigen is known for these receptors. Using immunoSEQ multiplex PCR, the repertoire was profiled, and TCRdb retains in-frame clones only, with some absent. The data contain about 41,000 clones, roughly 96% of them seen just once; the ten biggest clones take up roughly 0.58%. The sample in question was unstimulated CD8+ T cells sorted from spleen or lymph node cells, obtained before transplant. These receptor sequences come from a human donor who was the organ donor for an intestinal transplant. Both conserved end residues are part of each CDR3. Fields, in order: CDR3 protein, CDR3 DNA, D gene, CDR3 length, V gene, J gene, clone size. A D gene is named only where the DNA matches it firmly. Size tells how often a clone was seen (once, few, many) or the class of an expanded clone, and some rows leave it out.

cdr3_aa: CASSPQGDSYNEQFF; cdr3_nt: TGTGCCAGCAGCCCCCAGGGAGACTCCTACAATGAGCAGTTCTTC; d_call: NA; cdr3_length: 15; v_call: TRBV7-2; j_call: TRBJ2-1; clone_size: NA
cdr3_aa: CASSPGTSVWGETQYF; cdr3_nt: TGTGCCAGCAGCCCGGGGACTAGCGTGTGGGGAGAGACCCAGTACTTC; d_call: TRBD2; cdr3_length: 16; v_call: TRBV7-2; j_call: TRBJ2-5; clone_size: NA
cdr3_aa: CASSFSYEQYF; cdr3_nt: TGTGCCAGCAGCTTCTCCTACGAGCAGTACTTC; d_call: NA; cdr3_length: 11; v_call: TRBV5-8; j_call: TRBJ2-7; clone_size: NA
cdr3_aa: CASSLVAGAYSYEQYF; cdr3_nt: TGTGCCAGCAGTTTAGTGGCAGGGGCCTACTCCTACGAGCAGTACTTC; d_call: NA; cdr3_length: 16; v_call: TRBV27; j_call: TRBJ2-7; clone_size: NA
cdr3_aa: CASSTGLARGDTQYF; cdr3_nt: TGTGCCAGCAGCACCGGACTAGCCCGTGGAGATACGCAGTATTTT; d_call: TRBD2; cdr3_length: 15; v_call: TRBV7-3; j_call: TRBJ2-3; clone_size: NA
cdr3_aa: CASSQEPGHYNEQFF; cdr3_nt: TGCGCCAGCAGCCAAGAACCCGGACATTACAATGAGCAGTTCTTC; d_call: NA; cdr3_length: 15; v_call: TRBV4-1; j_call: TRBJ2-1; clone_size: NA
cdr3_aa: CASSPDPGLAETQYF; cdr3_nt: TGTGCCAGCAGCCCCGACCCGGGACTAGCGGAGACCCAGTACTTC; d_call: TRBD2; cdr3_length: 15; v_call: TRBV11-2; j_call: TRBJ2-5; clone_size: NA
cdr3_aa: CASSTTGLPYEQYF; cdr3_nt: TGTGCCAGCAGCACGACAGGGTTGCCCTACGAGCAGTACTTC; d_call: TRBD1; cdr3_length: 14; v_call: TRBV7-9; j_call: TRBJ2-7; clone_size: NA
cdr3_aa: CATSRDAVAGENEQFF; cdr3_nt: TGTGCCACCAGCAGAGATGCAGTAGCGGGGGAGAATGAGCAGTTCTTC; d_call: TRBD2; cdr3_length: 16; v_call: TRBV15; j_call: TRBJ2-1; clone_size: NA
cdr3_aa: CASSFWGGTDTQYF; cdr3_nt: TGTGCCAGCAGCTTTTGGGGGGGCACAGATACGCAGTATTTT; d_call: NA; cdr3_length: 14; v_call: TRBV5-4; j_call: TRBJ2-3; clone_size: NA
cdr3_aa: CASTQRGISYEQYF; cdr3_nt: TGTGCCAGCACCCAAAGGGGAATCTCCTACGAGCAGTACTTC; d_call: NA; cdr3_length: 14; v_call: TRBV6-6; j_call: TRBJ2-7; clone_size: NA
cdr3_aa: CASSERGAGELFF; cdr3_nt: TGTGCCAGCAGTGAAAGGGGGGCCGGGGAGCTGTTTTTT; d_call: NA; cdr3_length: 13; v_call: TRBV6-4; j_call: TRBJ2-2; clone_size: few
cdr3_aa: CASSRPDSGSEQYF; cdr3_nt: TGTGCCAGCAGCCGTCCCGACAGTGGGAGCGAGCAGTACTTC; d_call: NA; cdr3_length: 14; v_call: TRBV7-2; j_call: TRBJ2-7; clone_size: NA
cdr3_aa: CASSSRGSGEQYF; cdr3_nt: TGTGCCAGCAGCTCCAGGGGTAGTGGCGAGCAGTACTTC; d_call: NA; cdr3_length: 13; v_call: TRBV7-9; j_call: TRBJ2-7; clone_size: few
cdr3_aa: CASSQDGPAENTEAFF; cdr3_nt: TGCGCCAGCAGCCAAGATGGGCCAGCCGAGAACACTGAAGCTTTCTTT; d_call: NA; cdr3_length: 16; v_call: TRBV4-3; j_call: TRBJ1-1; clone_size: NA
cdr3_aa: CASKSGNEQYF; cdr3_nt: TGTGCCAGCAAGTCGGGAAACGAGCAGTACTTC; d_call: NA; cdr3_length: 11; v_call: TRBV6-1; j_call: TRBJ2-7; clone_size: NA
cdr3_aa: CASSATDTQYF; cdr3_nt: TGTGCCAGCAGCGCTACAGATACGCAGTATTTT; d_call: NA; cdr3_length: 11; v_call: TRBV9; j_call: TRBJ2-3; clone_size: NA
cdr3_aa: CASSTPTGGATLGYTF; cdr3_nt: TGTGCCAGCAGTACCCCGACAGGGGGCGCGACCCTTGGCTACACCTTC; d_call: TRBD1; cdr3_length: 16; v_call: TRBV6-6; j_call: TRBJ1-2; clone_size: NA
cdr3_aa: CASSQDEPLGTGEDGYTF; cdr3_nt: TGCGCCAGCAGCCAAGATGAGCCACTCGGGACAGGGGAAGATGGCTACACCTTC; d_call: TRBD1; cdr3_length: 18; v_call: TRBV4-1; j_call: TRBJ1-2; clone_size: NA
cdr3_aa: CAISELANYGYTF; cdr3_nt: TGTGCCATCAGTGAGCTAGCTAACTATGGCTACACCTTC; d_call: NA; cdr3_length: 13; v_call: TRBV10-3; j_call: TRBJ1-2; clone_size: NA
cdr3_aa: CASSPGGRTDTQYF; cdr3_nt: TGTGCCAGCAGCCCCGGCGGGCGCACAGATACGCAGTATTTT; d_call: NA; cdr3_length: 14; v_call: TRBV7-8; j_call: TRBJ2-3; clone_size: NA
cdr3_aa: CASSEPRINDEQFF; cdr3_nt: TGTGCCAGCAGTGAGCCCAGGATAAACGATGAGCAGTTCTTC; d_call: NA; cdr3_length: 14; v_call: TRBV2; j_call: TRBJ2-1; clone_size: NA
cdr3_aa: CASSEGVTRSYEQYF; cdr3_nt: TGTGCCAGCAGTGAAGGCGTTACGCGCTCCTACGAGCAGTACTTC; d_call: NA; cdr3_length: 15; v_call: TRBV6-1; j_call: TRBJ2-7; clone_size: NA
cdr3_aa: CASSPLGSSGVKQETQYF; cdr3_nt: TGTGCCAGCAGCCCCCTGGGAAGTAGCGGGGTGAAACAAGAGACCCAGTACTTC; d_call: TRBD2; cdr3_length: 18; v_call: TRBV4-2; j_call: TRBJ2-5; clone_size: once
cdr3_aa: CASSLGFGSAVNTEAFF; cdr3_nt: TGTGCCAGCAGCTTAGGTTTCGGGAGCGCGGTGAACACTGAAGCTTTCTTT; d_call: NA; cdr3_length: 17; v_call: TRBV7-9; j_call: TRBJ1-1; clone_size: NA
cdr3_aa: CASSQSGYPAANEQFF; cdr3_nt: TGCGCCAGCAGCCAGAGTGGCTACCCGGCGGCCAATGAGCAGTTCTTC; d_call: NA; cdr3_length: 16; v_call: TRBV4-3; j_call: TRBJ2-1; clone_size: NA
cdr3_aa: CASSGGLADSTDTQYF; cdr3_nt: TGTGCCAGCAGCGGCGGACTAGCGGATAGCACAGATACGCAGTATTTT; d_call: TRBD2; cdr3_length: 16; v_call: TRBV9; j_call: TRBJ2-3; clone_size: once
cdr3_aa: CASSLEWGIIQGTRNTIYF; cdr3_nt: TGTGCCAGCAGCTTAGAGTGGGGAATAATACAGGGGACGAGAAACACCATATATTTT; d_call: TRBD1; cdr3_length: 19; v_call: TRBV7-8; j_call: TRBJ1-3; clone_size: NA
cdr3_aa: CASSPIRDTQYF; cdr3_nt: TGTGCCAGCAGCCCAATAAGGGATACGCAGTATTTT; d_call: NA; cdr3_length: 12; v_call: TRBV13; j_call: TRBJ2-3; clone_size: NA
cdr3_aa: CASSLHSPRLTNYGYTF; cdr3_nt: TGTGCCAGCAGCTTACATTCCCCTCGGCTGACAAACTATGGCTACACCTTC; d_call: NA; cdr3_length: 17; v_call: TRBV7-9; j_call: TRBJ1-2; clone_size: NA
cdr3_aa: CASRISGTPGYTF; cdr3_nt: TGTGCCAGCAGGATCTCCGGGACTCCTGGCTACACCTTC; d_call: NA; cdr3_length: 13; v_call: TRBV6-5; j_call: TRBJ1-2; clone_size: NA
cdr3_aa: CASSLAAPSSYNEQFF; cdr3_nt: TGCGCCAGCAGCCTAGCGGCACCGAGCTCCTACAATGAGCAGTTCTTC; d_call: NA; cdr3_length: 16; v_call: TRBV4-1; j_call: TRBJ2-1; clone_size: NA
cdr3_aa: CASSQVGQGAVSEQYF; cdr3_nt: TGCGCCAGCAGCCAAGTGGGACAGGGGGCTGTTAGCGAGCAGTACTTC; d_call: TRBD1; cdr3_length: 16; v_call: TRBV4-3; j_call: TRBJ2-7; clone_size: NA
cdr3_aa: CASSPTGGGEQFF; cdr3_nt: TGTGCCAGCAGCCCCACAGGGGGGGGTGAGCAGTTCTTC; d_call: NA; cdr3_length: 13; v_call: TRBV9; j_call: TRBJ2-1; clone_size: NA
cdr3_aa: CSVPGLAQGEQYF; cdr3_nt: TGCAGCGTCCCGGGACTAGCTCAAGGCGAGCAGTACTTC; d_call: TRBD2; cdr3_length: 13; v_call: TRBV29-1; j_call: TRBJ2-7; clone_size: NA
cdr3_aa: CASSFKGQGYGYTF; cdr3_nt: TGTGCCAGCAGCTTTAAGGGTCAGGGCTATGGCTACACCTTC; d_call: NA; cdr3_length: 14; v_call: TRBV5-4; j_call: TRBJ1-2; clone_size: NA
cdr3_aa: CSAGTGGSYGYTF; cdr3_nt: TGCAGCGCCGGGACAGGGGGTTCTTATGGCTACACCTTC; d_call: TRBD1; cdr3_length: 13; v_call: TRBV29-1; j_call: TRBJ1-2; clone_size: NA
cdr3_aa: CASSLGQGPGNTIYF; cdr3_nt: TGTGCCAGCAGCTTAGGGCAGGGGCCTGGAAACACCATATATTTT; d_call: NA; cdr3_length: 15; v_call: TRBV13; j_call: TRBJ1-3; clone_size: NA
cdr3_aa: CAWSVDRAKNIQYF; cdr3_nt: TGTGCCTGGAGTGTAGACAGGGCCAAAAACATTCAGTACTTC; d_call: NA; cdr3_length: 14; v_call: TRBV30; j_call: TRBJ2-4; clone_size: once
cdr3_aa: CASSLVVPFYEQYF; cdr3_nt: TGTGCCAGCAGCTTAGTGGTCCCTTTTTACGAGCAGTACTTC; d_call: NA; cdr3_length: 14; v_call: TRBV7-8; j_call: TRBJ2-7; clone_size: NA
cdr3_aa: CASSPELFTGDPRDGYTF; cdr3_nt: TGCGCCAGCAGCCCCGAACTCTTCACAGGGGACCCTAGGGATGGCTACACCTTC; d_call: TRBD1; cdr3_length: 18; v_call: TRBV4-1; j_call: TRBJ1-2; clone_size: NA
cdr3_aa: CASSQDSRGANYEQYF; cdr3_nt: TGCGCCAGCAGCCAAGATAGTCGGGGGGCGAACTACGAGCAGTACTTC; d_call: NA; cdr3_length: 16; v_call: TRBV4-1; j_call: TRBJ2-7; clone_size: NA
cdr3_aa: CALLGGARRSYTF; cdr3_nt: TGTGCCCTCCTGGGGGGGGCCCGGCGGAGCTACACCTTC; d_call: NA; cdr3_length: 13; v_call: TRBV6-6; j_call: TRBJ1-2; clone_size: NA
cdr3_aa: CASSATSGETQYF; cdr3_nt: TGTGCCAGTAGTGCCACTAGCGGAGAGACCCAGTACTTC; d_call: TRBD2; cdr3_length: 13; v_call: TRBV19; j_call: TRBJ2-5; clone_size: NA
cdr3_aa: CASSLAGTTEAFF; cdr3_nt: TGTGCCAGCAGCTTAGCAGGGACCACTGAAGCTTTCTTT; d_call: NA; cdr3_length: 13; v_call: TRBV7-3; j_call: TRBJ1-1; clone_size: NA
cdr3_aa: CASRLAGSTDTQYF; cdr3_nt: TGTGCCAGTAGGCTAGCGGGCAGCACAGATACGCAGTATTTT; d_call: TRBD2; cdr3_length: 14; v_call: TRBV19; j_call: TRBJ2-3; clone_size: NA
cdr3_aa: CASSKPGTGDYEQYF; cdr3_nt: TGTGCCAGTAGTAAGCCCGGGACAGGAGACTACGAGCAGTACTTC; d_call: TRBD1; cdr3_length: 15; v_call: TRBV19; j_call: TRBJ2-7; clone_size: NA
cdr3_aa: CASSLAGAYYGYTF; cdr3_nt: TGTGCCAGCAGCTTGGCCGGAGCCTACTATGGCTACACCTTC; d_call: NA; cdr3_length: 14; v_call: TRBV5-5; j_call: TRBJ1-2; clone_size: NA
cdr3_aa: CASSLGNTIYF; cdr3_nt: TGTGCCAGCAGTCTGGGAAACACCATATATTTT; d_call: NA; cdr3_length: 11; v_call: TRBV7-3; j_call: TRBJ1-3; clone_size: NA
cdr3_aa: CASSDAWTGGDYGYTF; cdr3_nt: TGTGCCAGCAGTGACGCTTGGACAGGGGGCGACTATGGCTACACCTTC; d_call: TRBD1; cdr3_length: 16; v_call: TRBV2; j_call: TRBJ1-2; clone_size: NA